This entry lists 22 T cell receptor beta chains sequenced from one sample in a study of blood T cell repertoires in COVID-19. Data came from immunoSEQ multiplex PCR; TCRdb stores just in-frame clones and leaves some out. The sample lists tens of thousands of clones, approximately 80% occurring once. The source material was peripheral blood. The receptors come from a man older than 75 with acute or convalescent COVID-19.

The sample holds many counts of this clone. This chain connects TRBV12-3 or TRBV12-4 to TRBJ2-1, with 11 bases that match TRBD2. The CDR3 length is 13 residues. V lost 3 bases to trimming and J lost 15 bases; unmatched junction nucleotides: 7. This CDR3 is CASSLSTSGKGFF. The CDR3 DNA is TGTGCCAGCAGTTTGTCGACTAGCGGGAAAGGGTTCTTC.

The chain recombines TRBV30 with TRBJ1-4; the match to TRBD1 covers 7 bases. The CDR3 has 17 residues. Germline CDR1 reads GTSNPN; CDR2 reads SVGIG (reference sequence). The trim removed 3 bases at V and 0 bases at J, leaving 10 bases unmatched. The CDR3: CAWSRDRSSTTNEKLFF. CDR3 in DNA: TGTGCCTGGAGCCGGGACAGATCTTCAACAACTAATGAAAAACTGTTTTTT.

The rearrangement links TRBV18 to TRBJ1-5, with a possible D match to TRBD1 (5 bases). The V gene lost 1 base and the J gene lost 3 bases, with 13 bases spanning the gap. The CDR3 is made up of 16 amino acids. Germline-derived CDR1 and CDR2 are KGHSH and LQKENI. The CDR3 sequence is CASSPRSGGNNQPQHF. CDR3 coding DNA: TGTGCCAGCTCACCACGTTCGGGGGGAAACAATCAGCCCCAGCATTTT.

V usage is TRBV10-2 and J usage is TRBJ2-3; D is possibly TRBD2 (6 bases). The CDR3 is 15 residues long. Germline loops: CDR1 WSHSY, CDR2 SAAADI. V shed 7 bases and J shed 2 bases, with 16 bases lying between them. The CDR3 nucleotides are TGCGCCAGCAAAGAGGGACTTCTTAACACAGATACGCAGTATTTT. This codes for CASKEGLLNTDTQYF.

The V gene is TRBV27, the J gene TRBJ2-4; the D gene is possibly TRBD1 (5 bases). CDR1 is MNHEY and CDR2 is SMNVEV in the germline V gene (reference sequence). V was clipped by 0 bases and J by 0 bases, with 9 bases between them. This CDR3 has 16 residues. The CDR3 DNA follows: TGTGCCAGCAGTTTATCAGGGGCCCTAGCCAAAAACATTCAGTACTTC. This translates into CASSLSGALAKNIQYF.

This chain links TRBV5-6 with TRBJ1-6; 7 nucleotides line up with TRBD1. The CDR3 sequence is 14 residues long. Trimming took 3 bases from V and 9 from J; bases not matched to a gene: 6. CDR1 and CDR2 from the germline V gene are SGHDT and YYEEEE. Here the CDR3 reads CASSSGTAFSPLHF. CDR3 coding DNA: TGTGCCAGCAGCTCCGGGACAGCTTTTTCACCCCTCCACTTT.

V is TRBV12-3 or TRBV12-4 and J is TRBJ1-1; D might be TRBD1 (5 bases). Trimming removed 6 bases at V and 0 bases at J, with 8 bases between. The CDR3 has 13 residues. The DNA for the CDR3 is TGTGCCAGCAGCCCACAGGTGAACACTGAAGCTTTCTTT. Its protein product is CASSPQVNTEAFF.

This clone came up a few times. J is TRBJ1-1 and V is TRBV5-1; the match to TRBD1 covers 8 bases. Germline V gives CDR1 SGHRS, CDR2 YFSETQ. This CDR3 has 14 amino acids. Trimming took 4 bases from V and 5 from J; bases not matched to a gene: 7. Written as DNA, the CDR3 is TGCGCCAGCAGCAGGACAGGGAGGGGTACTGAAGCTTTCTTT. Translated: CASSRTGRGTEAFF.

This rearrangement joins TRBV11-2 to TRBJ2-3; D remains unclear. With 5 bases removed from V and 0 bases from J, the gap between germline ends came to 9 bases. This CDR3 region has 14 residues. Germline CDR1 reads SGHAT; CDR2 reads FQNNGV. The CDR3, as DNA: TGTGCCAGCAGCCCAGGCGACAGCACAGATACGCAGTATTTT. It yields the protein CASSPGDSTDTQYF. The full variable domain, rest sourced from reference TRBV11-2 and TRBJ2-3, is EAGVAQSPRYKIIEKRQSVAFWCNPISGHATLYWYQQILGQGPKLLIQFQNNGVVDDSQLPKDRFSAERLKGVDSTLKIQPAKLEDSAVYLCASSPGDSTDTQYFGPGTRLTVL.

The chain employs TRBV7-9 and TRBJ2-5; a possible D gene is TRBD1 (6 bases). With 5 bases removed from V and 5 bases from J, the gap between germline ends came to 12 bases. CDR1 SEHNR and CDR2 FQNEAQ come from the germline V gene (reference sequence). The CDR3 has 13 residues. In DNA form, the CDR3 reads TGTGCCAGCAGCCCCTATCAGGGGGAGACCCAGTACTTC. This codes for CASSPYQGETQYF.

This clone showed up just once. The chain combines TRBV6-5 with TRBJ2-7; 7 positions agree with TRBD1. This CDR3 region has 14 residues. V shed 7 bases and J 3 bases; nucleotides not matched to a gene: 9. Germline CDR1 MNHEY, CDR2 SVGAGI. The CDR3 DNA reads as TGTGCCAGCAAGGACAGGTATGATGTCTACGAGCAGTACTTC. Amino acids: CASKDRYDVYEQYF.

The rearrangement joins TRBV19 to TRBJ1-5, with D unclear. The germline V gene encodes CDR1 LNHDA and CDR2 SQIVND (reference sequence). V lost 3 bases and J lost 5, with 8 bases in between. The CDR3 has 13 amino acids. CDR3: CASSISTYQPQHF. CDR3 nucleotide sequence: TGTGCCAGTAGTATTTCCACTTATCAGCCCCAGCATTTT.

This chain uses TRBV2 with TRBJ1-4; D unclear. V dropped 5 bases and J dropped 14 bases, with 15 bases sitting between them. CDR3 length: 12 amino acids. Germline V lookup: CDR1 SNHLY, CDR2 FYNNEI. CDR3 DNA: TGTGCCAGCAGTTTAGGAGGCCGTTCGCTGTTTTTT. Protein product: CASSLGGRSLFF.

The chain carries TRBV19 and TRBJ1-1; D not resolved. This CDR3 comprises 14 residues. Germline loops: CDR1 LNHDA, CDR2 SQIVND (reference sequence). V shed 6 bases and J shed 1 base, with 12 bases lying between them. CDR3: CASRPEARNTEAFF. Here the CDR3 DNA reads TGTGCCAGTAGACCCGAGGCCAGGAACACTGAAGCTTTCTTT.

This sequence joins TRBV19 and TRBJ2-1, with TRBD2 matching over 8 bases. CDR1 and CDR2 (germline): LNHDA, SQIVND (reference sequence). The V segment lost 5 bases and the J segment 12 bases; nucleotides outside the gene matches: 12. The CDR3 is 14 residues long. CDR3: CASSPRDSGKRQFF. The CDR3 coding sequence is TGTGCCAGTAGTCCCCGTGATAGCGGGAAGAGGCAGTTCTTC.

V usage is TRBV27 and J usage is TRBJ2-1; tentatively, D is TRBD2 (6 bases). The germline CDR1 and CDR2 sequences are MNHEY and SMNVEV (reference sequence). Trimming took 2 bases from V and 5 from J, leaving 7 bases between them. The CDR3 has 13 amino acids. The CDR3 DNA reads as TGTGCCAGCAGTTTAGGGAGGAACAATGAGCAGTTCTTC. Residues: CASSLGRNNEQFF.

The CDR3 region has the DNA TGTGCCAGCACCTCAGGGACTAGCGGCTACGAGCAGTACTTC. Its protein product is CASTSGTSGYEQYF. The chain employs TRBV6-6 and TRBJ2-7; 11 bases are shared with TRBD2. The germline V gene has CDR1 MNHNY and CDR2 SVGAGI (reference sequence). The J segment lost 3 bases and the V segment lost 7 bases, leaving 5 bases of the junction unmatched. The CDR3 contains 14 residues.

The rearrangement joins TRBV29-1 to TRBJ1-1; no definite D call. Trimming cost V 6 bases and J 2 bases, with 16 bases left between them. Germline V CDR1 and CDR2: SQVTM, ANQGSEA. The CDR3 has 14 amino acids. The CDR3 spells CSVVDWASNTEAFF. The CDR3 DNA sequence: TGCAGCGTCGTAGATTGGGCCAGCAACACTGAAGCTTTCTTT.

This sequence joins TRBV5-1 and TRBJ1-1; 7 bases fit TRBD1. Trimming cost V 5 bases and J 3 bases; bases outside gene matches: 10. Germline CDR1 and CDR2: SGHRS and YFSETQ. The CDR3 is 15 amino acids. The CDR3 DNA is TGCGCCAGCAGGTCTAAAACAGGGGTGGACACTGAAGCTTTCTTT. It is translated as CASRSKTGVDTEAFF.

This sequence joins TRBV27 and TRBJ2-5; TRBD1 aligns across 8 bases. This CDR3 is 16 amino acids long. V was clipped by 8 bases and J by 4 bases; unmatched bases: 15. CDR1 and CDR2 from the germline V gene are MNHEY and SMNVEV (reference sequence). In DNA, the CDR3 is TGTGCCAGCTCACTGGGCAGGGGGCGATTGGGAGAGACCCAGTACTTC. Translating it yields CASSLGRGRLGETQYF.

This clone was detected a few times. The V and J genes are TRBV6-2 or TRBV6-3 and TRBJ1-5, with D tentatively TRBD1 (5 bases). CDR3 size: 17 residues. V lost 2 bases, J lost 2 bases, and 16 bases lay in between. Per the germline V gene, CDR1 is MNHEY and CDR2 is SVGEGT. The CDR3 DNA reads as TGTGCCAGCAGTTACGAATCTGGGGCAGGCCGCAATCAGCCCCAGCATTTT. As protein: CASSYESGAGRNQPQHF.

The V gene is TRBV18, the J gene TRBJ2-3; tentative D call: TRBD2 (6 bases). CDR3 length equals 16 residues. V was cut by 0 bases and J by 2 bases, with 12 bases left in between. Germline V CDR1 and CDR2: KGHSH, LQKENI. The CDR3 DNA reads TGTGCCAGCTCACCACCGAGGGCGGGATTCACAGATACGCAGTATTTT. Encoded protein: CASSPPRAGFTDTQYF. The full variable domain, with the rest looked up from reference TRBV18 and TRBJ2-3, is NAGVMQNPRHLVRRRGQEARLRCSPMKGHSHVYWYRQLPEEGLKFMVYLQKENIIDESGMPKERFSAEFPKEGPSILRIQQVVRGDSAAYFCASSPPRAGFTDTQYFGPGTRLTVL.